Below, 5 T cell receptor beta chains from the same sample are listed, as sequenced in a study of cytomegalovirus exposure and HLA in healthy donors. A multiplex PCR was run with 60 Vbeta primers and 13 Jbeta primers. Here immunoSEQ multiplex PCR was the method, and the copy in TCRdb shows in-frame clones only, minus some. The sample carries 85,000 to 120,000 clones, roughly 82% recorded once. Sequenced: PBMCs. The receptors were sampled from a male donor in good health and CMV-seropositive.

The V gene is TRBV15, the J gene TRBJ1-2; 7 nucleotides align to TRBD1. CDR3 length: 14 residues. V shed 6 bases and J 5 bases; nucleotides not matched to a gene: 9. Germline loops: CDR1 LNHNV, CDR2 YYDKDF (reference sequence). The CDR3 reads CATSRDRETYGYTF. The CDR3 nucleotides read TGTGCCACCAGTAGGGACAGAGAGACGTATGGCTACACCTTC.

CDR3 amino acids: CASSFGHPDTQYF. In DNA form, the CDR3 reads TGTGCCAGCAGCTTCGGTCATCCAGATACGCAGTATTTT. V usage is TRBV7-3 and J usage is TRBJ2-3; D is unclear. Germline-derived CDR1 and CDR2 are SGHTA and FQGTGA. V gave up 3 bases and J gave up 4 bases, with 8 bases separating them. The CDR3 has 13 amino acids.

The CDR3 protein is CASSYWSSGENIQYF. The CDR3, as DNA: TGTGCCAGCAGTTACTGGAGCTCTGGAGAAAACATTCAGTACTTC. The V call is TRBV6-5, the J call TRBJ2-4; D call uncertain. Germline CDR1 reads MNHEY; CDR2 reads SVGAGI. The length of the CDR3 is 15 residues. V lost 1 base, J lost 5 bases, and 12 bases lay in between.

The V call is TRBV19, the J call TRBJ1-5, with 9 bases that match TRBD1. CDR3 length equals 16 residues. Germline lookup yields CDR1 LNHDA and CDR2 SQIVND (reference sequence). With V trimmed by 5 bases and J by 4 bases, 9 bases remained unmatched. Here the CDR3 reads CASSPRTGATNQPQHF. The CDR3 DNA reads as TGTGCCAGTAGTCCACGGACAGGGGCGACAAATCAGCCCCAGCATTTT.

This chain links TRBV5-1 with TRBJ1-3; 7 bases agree with TRBD1. Germline CDR1 and CDR2: SGHRS and YFSETQ. J lost 2 bases, V lost 3 bases, and 5 bases had no gene match. The CDR3 consists of 15 residues. The CDR3 DNA reads as TGCGCCAGCAGCTCGGGACAGAGCCCTGGAAACACCATATATTTT. Residues: CASSSGQSPGNTIYF.